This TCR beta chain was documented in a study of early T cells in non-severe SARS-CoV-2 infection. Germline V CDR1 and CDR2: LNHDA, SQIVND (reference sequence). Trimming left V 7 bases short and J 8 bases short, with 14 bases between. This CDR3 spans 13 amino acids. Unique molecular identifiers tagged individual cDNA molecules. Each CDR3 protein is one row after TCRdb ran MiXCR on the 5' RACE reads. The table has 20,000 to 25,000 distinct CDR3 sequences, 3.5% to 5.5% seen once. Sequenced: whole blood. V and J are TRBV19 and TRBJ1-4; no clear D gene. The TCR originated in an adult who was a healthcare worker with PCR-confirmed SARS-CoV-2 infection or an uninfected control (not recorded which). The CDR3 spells CASNRLGGEKLFF. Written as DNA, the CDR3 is TGTGCCAGTAACAGACTTGGAGGGGAAAAACTGTTTTTT.